The rows below give T cell receptor beta chains drawn from one sample of a study of T cell responses to AZD1222 COVID-19 vaccine. The data were produced by immunoSEQ multiplex PCR, yet TCRdb's version contains in-frame clones alone and is incomplete. The top ten clones hold 5.5% to 8% of a sample with around 50,000 clones, 65% to 90% of them seen once. The source material was peripheral blood, sampled 28 days after the second AZD1222 dose. The origin of the receptors is an adult who received the AZD1222 COVID-19 vaccine. CDR3s include the opening cysteine and the closing phenylalanine or tryptophan. Each record gives: J gene, V gene, clone size, D gene, CDR3 protein, CDR3 DNA. A D gene is named only where the DNA matches it firmly. Only some rows state a clone size, as once, few, many or a class for expanded clones.

>TRBJ2-5|TRBV4-3|-|-
CASSQDKGQPKETQYF
TGCGCCAGCAGCCAAGATAAAGGGCAGCCAAAAGAGACCCAGTACTTC
>TRBJ1-2|TRBV7-9|-|-
CASSSSNNDGYTF
TGTGCCAGCAGCTCCTCAAACAACGATGGCTACACCTTC
>TRBJ1-4|TRBV7-2|-|-
CASSLGLPGKLFF
TGTGCCAGCAGCTTAGGGCTTCCGGGGAAACTGTTTTTT
>TRBJ2-6|TRBV19|-|TRBD1
CASSMTSPGTGFSGANVLTF
TGTGCCAGTAGTATGACTAGTCCCGGGACAGGGTTTAGCGGGGCCAACGTCCTGACTTTC
>TRBJ2-7|TRBV6-5|-|TRBD1
CASRGDSLYEQYF
TGTGCCAGCAGGGGGGACAGTCTCTACGAGCAGTACTTC
>TRBJ2-5|TRBV18|-|-
CASSEPGTPGETQYF
TGTGCCAGCTCAGAACCCGGGACACCAGGAGAGACCCAGTACTTC
>TRBJ2-4|TRBV18|-|-
CASSPEHSMNIQYF
TGTGCCAGCTCACCGGAACATTCGATGAACATTCAGTACTTC
>TRBJ2-6|TRBV7-2|-|-
CASSLVKGVANVLTF
TGTGCCAGCAGCTTAGTGAAGGGGGTGGCCAACGTCCTGACTTTC
>TRBJ2-7|TRBV7-8|-|TRBD2
CASSFPGSGAYEQYF
TGTGCCAGCAGCTTCCCGGGGAGCGGGGCCTACGAGCAGTACTTC
>TRBJ2-7|TRBV3-1/TRBV3-2|-|-
CASSLAGYEQYF
TGTGCCAGCAGCCTAGCAGGGTACGAGCAGTACTTC
>TRBJ2-3|TRBV7-2|-|-
CASSSQNTQYF
TGTGCCAGCAGCTCCCAGAATACGCAGTATTTT
>TRBJ1-5|TRBV28|-|-
CAAKQGFALNSNQPQHF
TGTGCCGCCAAACAGGGCTTCGCCTTAAATAGCAATCAGCCCCAGCATTTT
>TRBJ2-7|TRBV10-3|once|TRBD2
CAISDSGSQGYEQYF
TGTGCCATCAGTGATAGCGGGAGTCAGGGTTACGAGCAGTACTTC
>TRBJ2-1|TRBV10-3|once|TRBD2
CAISEAGGEQFF
TGTGCCATCAGTGAGGCGGGGGGCGAGCAGTTCTTC
>TRBJ1-6|TRBV5-1|-|TRBD1
CASSGTGSSYNSPLHF
TGCGCCAGCAGCGGGACAGGCAGCTCCTATAATTCACCCCTCCACTTT
>TRBJ2-7|TRBV5-6|-|TRBD2
CASSQTSAPTYEQYF
TGTGCCAGCAGCCAGACTAGCGCACCAACCTACGAGCAGTACTTC
>TRBJ2-5|TRBV7-9|once|-
CASSLGLAIQETQYF
TGTGCCAGCAGCTTAGGACTGGCGATCCAAGAGACCCAGTACTTC
>TRBJ1-1|TRBV6-1|-|TRBD1
CASSDRTGKGTEAFF
TGTGCCAGCAGTGATCGGACAGGGAAAGGCACTGAAGCTTTCTTT
>TRBJ2-7|TRBV12-5|few|TRBD2
CASGPTGLAGEQYF
TGTGCTAGTGGCCCTACCGGACTAGCAGGCGAGCAGTACTTC
>TRBJ1-2|TRBV7-2|few|-
CASSPAEGNYGYTF
TGTGCCAGCAGCCCCGCGGAAGGGAACTATGGCTACACCTTC
>TRBJ1-4|TRBV6-1|-|-
CASSERAGRVNEKLFF
TGTGCCAGCAGTGAAAGGGCAGGCAGGGTCAATGAAAAACTGTTTTTT
>TRBJ2-3|TRBV5-4|-|-
CASSLARATDTQYF
TGTGCCAGCAGCTTGGCCCGCGCCACAGATACGCAGTATTTT
>TRBJ2-1|TRBV24-1|once|TRBD1
CATSDPHSSGTELNNEQFF
TGTGCCACCAGTGACCCTCATTCTTCCGGGACAGAGCTTAACAATGAGCAGTTCTTC
>TRBJ2-2|TRBV19|-|-
CASSPGPHTGELFF
TGTGCCAGTAGCCCGGGACCGCACACCGGGGAGCTGTTTTTT
>TRBJ2-5|TRBV19|few|TRBD2
CASSRLTSGRSETQYF
TGTGCCAGTAGTAGACTAACTAGCGGGAGGTCTGAGACCCAGTACTTC
>TRBJ1-1|TRBV18|-|-
CASSRSAQFDTEAFF
TGTGCCAGCTCCCGTAGCGCTCAGTTCGACACTGAAGCTTTCTTT
>TRBJ2-7|TRBV28|-|-
CASSLRGRGFEQYF
TGTGCCAGCAGTTTAAGAGGGAGAGGTTTTGAGCAGTACTTC
>TRBJ2-7|TRBV6-6|-|TRBD1
CASTQSTGAYEQYF
TGTGCCAGCACCCAATCCACAGGGGCCTACGAGCAGTACTTC
>TRBJ2-1|TRBV7-7|-|-
CASSLDESRREQFF
TGTGCCAGCAGCTTAGATGAGTCTCGACGCGAGCAGTTCTTC
>TRBJ2-3|TRBV7-3|-|-
CASSLIDSPDTQYF
TGTGCCAGCAGCTTAATCGATTCCCCAGATACGCAGTATTTT
>TRBJ1-4|TRBV12-3/TRBV12-4|-|-
CASSIQGSLFF
TGTGCCAGCAGCATACAGGGAAGTCTTTTTTTT